These 27 T cell receptor beta chains originate from one sample sequenced in a study of glioma-infiltrating T cells. Amplification of TCR alpha and beta CDR3 regions from RNA used iRepertoire nested multiplex PCR. TCRdb reanalysed the multiplex PCR reads using MiXCR and keeps one entry per CDR3 protein. Of approximately 120,000 distinct CDR3 sequences listed, 20% to 30% are singletons. Material: glioma tissue, nonneoplastic brain tissue, or PBMCs (not recorded which). These receptors were collected from a human donor with low-grade glioma or glioblastoma, undergoing nonglioma brain surgery, or in good health (not recorded which).

In its sample, this clonotype was seen many times. The V gene is TRBV2, the J gene TRBJ2-7; a possible D gene is TRBD1 (5 bases). V was pared by 7 bases and J by 3 bases, with 16 bases between. The germline V gene has CDR1 SNHLY and CDR2 FYNNEI. The CDR3 extends over 14 amino acids. The CDR3 loop reads CASNDQGLGYEQYF. The CDR3, as DNA: TGTGCCAGCAATGATCAGGGATTGGGCTACGAGCAGTACTTC.

This clonotype was picked up a small number of times. The J gene is TRBJ2-2, the V gene TRBV4-3; D is undetermined. The CDR3 is 16 residues long. V lost 4 bases and J lost 6, with 18 bases in between. Germline CDR1 is LGHNA and CDR2 is YSLEER. Here the CDR3 reads CASSPAPLEAAGELFF. CDR3 DNA: TGCGCCAGCAGCCCTGCCCCCCTAGAGGCGGCCGGGGAGCTGTTTTTT.

There are many counts of this clonotype. The chain joins TRBV2 to TRBJ2-1, with TRBD1 matching 7 bases. Germline V CDR1 and CDR2: SNHLY, FYNNEI. This CDR3 has 13 residues. J lost 8 bases, V lost 6 bases, and 7 bases had no gene match. CDR3 loop: CASSFDRDDEQFF. DNA of the CDR3: TGTGCCAGCAGCTTTGACAGGGACGATGAGCAGTTCTTC.

There are many counts of this clonotype. The chain combines TRBV20-1 with TRBJ2-1, with TRBD2 identical over 10 bases. This CDR3 has 14 residues. Germline values: CDR1 DFQATT, CDR2 SNEGSKA (reference sequence). V lost 5 bases, J lost 0 bases, and 1 base stayed unmatched. CDR3 in DNA: TGCAGTGCTCAGCGGGGGGGCTCCTACAATGAGCAGTTCTTC. It is translated as CSAQRGGSYNEQFF.

As concerns this clonotype: Because it lacks the conserved phenylalanine or tryptophan at the end, this CDR3 is likely a read error. The J gene is TRBJ2-1, the V gene TRBV29-1; TRBD2 might be the D (6 bases). CDR1 SQVTM and CDR2 ANQGSEA come from the germline V gene. Trimming cost V 5 bases and J 10 bases, with 12 bases left between them. The CDR3 spans 11 residues. CDR3 in amino acids: CSVYGLNEQFL. The DNA for the CDR3 is TGCAGCGTTTACGGACTAAACGAGCAGTTCCTC.

This clonotype showed up many times. The chain combines TRBV27 with TRBJ1-5; D not resolved. CDR3 size: 14 residues. V lost 5 bases to trimming and J lost 4 bases, with 12 bases between them. The V gene's germline CDR1 is MNHEY and CDR2 SMNVEV (reference sequence). CDR3 residues: CASSLWVGNQPQHF. The CDR3 nucleotides are TGTGCCAGCAGTCTATGGGTCGGGAATCAGCCCCAGCATTTT.

This clonotype was detected ten times or more. The rearrangement links TRBV10-2 to TRBJ2-7; D uncertain. This CDR3 region has 14 residues. Germline values: CDR1 WSHSY, CDR2 SAAADI. The V gene lost 7 bases and the J gene lost 0 bases, with 13 bases spanning the gap. The CDR3 sequence is CASTLHEISYEQYF. Written as DNA, the CDR3 is TGCGCCAGCACTCTACACGAAATCTCCTACGAGCAGTACTTC.

This clonotype was found many times. The chain has TRBV4-2 and TRBJ2-3; 9 nucleotides match TRBD1. Looked up from germline, CDR1 is LGHNA and CDR2 is YNFKEQ. J was trimmed by 0 bases and V by 5 bases; bases with no gene match: 6. This CDR3 is built from 16 residues. The CDR3 is CASSRTGGASTDTQYF. CDR3 bases: TGTGCCAGCAGCAGAACAGGGGGCGCTAGCACAGATACGCAGTATTTT.

This clonotype has only a few counts. J is TRBJ1-3 and V is TRBV9; D gene uncertain. Germline CDR1 and CDR2: SGDLS and YYNGEE. The CDR3 runs to 14 residues. V shed 3 bases and J shed 2 bases, with 9 bases lying between them. The CDR3 sequence: CASSAFEAGNTIYF. The CDR3 nucleotides are TGTGCCAGCAGCGCCTTCGAAGCTGGAAACACCATATATTTT.

Notes on this clonotype: One junction end does not reproduce the germline sequence, and a read error may be involved. This sequence joins TRBV12-3 or TRBV12-4 and TRBJ2-7, with D perhaps TRBD1 (5 bases). CDR3 size: 13 residues. DNA of the CDR3: TGTGCCAGCGGTTTAGGGCAGGGCTACGAGCAGTACTTC. This codes for CASGLGQGYEQYF.

Points on this clonotype: One junction end does not reproduce the germline sequence, and a read error may be involved. The V gene is TRBV4-1, the J gene TRBJ1-2; 8 bases align to TRBD1. The CDR3 spans 15 residues. The V gene's germline CDR1 is MGHRA and CDR2 YSYEKL. CDR3 amino acids: CASSQDRRQGHGYTF. The CDR3 DNA sequence: TGCGCTAGCAGCCAAGATCGGCGACAGGGGCATGGCTACACCTTC.

In this sample, this clonotype turned up many times. The chain has TRBV29-1 and TRBJ2-3; D gene unclear. V lost 3 bases, J lost 2 bases, and 6 bases lay in between. The CDR3 loop spans 12 amino acids. CDR1 is SQVTM and CDR2 is ANQGSEA in the germline V gene. The CDR3 loop is CSVDPSTDTQYF. As DNA, the CDR3 is TGCAGCGTTGACCCCTCCACAGATACGCAGTATTTT.

This clonotype came up many times. The genes are TRBV5-4 and TRBJ1-1; D remains ambiguous. Trimming shortened V by 3 bases and J by 7 bases, and 16 bases separated the two germline ends. Germline V gives CDR1 SGHNT, CDR2 YYREEE (reference sequence). There are 14 residues in the CDR3. CDR3: CASSSPERAGEAFF. The CDR3 DNA reads as TGTGCCAGCAGCTCACCGGAGAGGGCTGGTGAAGCTTTCTTT.

This clonotype was seen ten or more times. The CDR3 DNA reads as TGCAGTGCAAGCCTTCCGGGACAGAGCTACGAGCAGTACTTC. Protein product: CSASLPGQSYEQYF. The chain is built from TRBV20-1 and TRBJ2-7; TRBD1 agrees at 7 bases. Germline trimming cut 6 bases from V and 3 bases from J; bases unmatched to any gene: 11. Germline values: CDR1 DFQATT, CDR2 SNEGSKA (reference sequence). The CDR3 length is 14 residues.

In its sample, this clonotype was seen many times. The V and J genes are TRBV7-2 and TRBJ1-4; 9 bases align to TRBD1. The junction had 8 bases not matched to a gene; V was cut back by 4 bases and J by 8 bases. Germline V gives CDR1 SGHTA, CDR2 FQGNSA. The CDR3 length is 15 residues. The CDR3, as DNA: TGTGCCAGCAGCTGGGGACAGGGAAGATCCGAAAAACTGTTTTTT. This encodes CASSWGQGRSEKLFF. Variable domain in full (rest from reference TRBV7-2 and TRBJ1-4): GAGVSQSPSNKVTEKGKDVELRCDPISGHTALYWYRQSLGQGLEFLIYFQGNSAPDKSGLPSDRFSAERTGGSVSTLTIQRTQQEDSAVYLCASSWGQGRSEKLFFGSGTQLSVL.

This clonotype has at least ten counts. The chain carries TRBV3-1 and TRBJ1-1, with D possibly TRBD1 on 6 matching bases. CDR1 and CDR2 from the germline V gene are LGHDT and YNNKEL (reference sequence). With 6 bases removed from V and 3 bases from J, the gap between germline ends came to 14 bases. The CDR3 loop spans 14 amino acids. CDR3 loop: CASSRGGEDTEAFF. DNA of the CDR3: TGTGCCAGCAGTAGAGGGGGTGAGGACACTGAAGCTTTCTTT.

This clonotype was observed at least ten times. The V gene is TRBV7-3, the J gene TRBJ2-1; D gene ambiguous. Trimming pared 5 bases from V and 4 bases from J, leaving 18 bases between. In germline, CDR1 is SGHTA, CDR2 FQGTGA. The CDR3 has 16 residues. CDR3 loop: CASSASGSPGYNEQFF. The CDR3 bases are TGTGCCAGCAGCGCCTCGGGCTCCCCCGGGTACAATGAGCAGTTCTTC. The variable domain in full, with the rest retrieved from reference TRBV7-3 and TRBJ2-1, is GAGVSQTPSNKVTEKGKYVELRCDPISGHTALYWYRQSLGQGPEFLIYFQGTGAADDSGLPNDRFFAVRPEGSVSTLKIQRTERGDSAVYLCASSASGSPGYNEQFFGPGTRLTVL.

This chain links TRBV5-4 with TRBJ2-7; 12 nucleotides match TRBD2. The germline CDR1 and CDR2 sequences are SGHNT and YYREEE (reference sequence). CDR3 size: 14 residues. Trimming removed 4 bases from V and 3 bases from J; junction bases left unmatched: 2. CDR3 nucleotide sequence: TGTGCCAGCAGCCCGGGACTAGCGGGCTACGAGCAGTACTTC. Its protein is CASSPGLAGYEQYF.

The table lists this clonotype with many counts. The chain couples TRBV6-2 or TRBV6-3 to TRBJ2-1, with D unresolved. The CDR3 length is 15 residues. Germline V gene lookup returns CDR1 MNHEY and CDR2 SVGEGT. V was shortened by 6 bases and J by 0 bases, with 12 bases between the two germline ends. CDR3 region: CASSRTVPSYNEQFF. The CDR3 DNA reads as TGTGCCAGCAGCCGCACTGTCCCCTCCTACAATGAGCAGTTCTTC.

Only a few counts were recorded for this clonotype. The J gene is TRBJ1-2, the V gene TRBV7-2; D gene ambiguous. CDR1 and CDR2 (germline): SGHTA, FQGNSA. Trimming took 5 bases from V and 2 from J, leaving 9 bases between them. The CDR3 has 13 residues. Here the CDR3 reads CASSADLNYGYTF. In DNA form, the CDR3 reads TGTGCCAGCAGCGCGGACTTGAACTATGGCTACACCTTC. The entire variable domain, with the rest obtained from reference TRBV7-2 and TRBJ1-2, is as follows: GAGVSQSPSNKVTEKGKDVELRCDPISGHTALYWYRQSLGQGLEFLIYFQGNSAPDKSGLPSDRFSAERTGGSVSTLTIQRTQQEDSAVYLCASSADLNYGYTFGSGTRLTVV.

Only a few counts were recorded for this clonotype. This chain links TRBV4-2 with TRBJ1-6; weak D call: TRBD1 (5 bases). Looked up from germline, CDR1 is LGHNA and CDR2 is YNFKEQ. The CDR3 extends over 15 amino acids. Trimming removed 4 bases from V and 5 bases from J, with 12 bases in between. The CDR3 nucleotides are TGTGCCAGCAGCCTCAGGGCATCTGATAATTCACCCCTCCACTTT. This codes for CASSLRASDNSPLHF.

This clonotype occurred many times. V gene TRBV7-9 combines with J gene TRBJ1-2; 10 nucleotides align to TRBD1. Germline trimming cut 4 bases from V and 2 bases from J; bases unmatched to any gene: 4. The CDR3 spans 15 residues. CDR1 and CDR2 (germline): SEHNR, FQNEAQ (reference sequence). Here the CDR3 reads CASSSWDRGNYGYTF. CDR3 nucleotide sequence: TGTGCCAGCAGCTCATGGGACAGGGGAAACTATGGCTACACCTTC.

Of note for this clonotype: One base away lies a much larger clone, so this may be a sequencing read error. J is TRBJ2-5 and V is TRBV20-1; no definite D call. The CDR3 has 11 amino acids. V lost 6 bases and J lost 9, with 14 bases in between. CDR1 and CDR2 from the germline V gene are DFQATT and SNEGSKA (reference sequence). CDR3 DNA: TGCAGTGCACTTCGCGGCGAGGCCCAGTACTTC. Amino acid sequence: CSALRGEAQYF.

A note on this clonotype: A much more abundant neighbour one base away suggests this may be a read error. The chain employs TRBV7-2 and TRBJ1-2; D uncertain. V lost 3 bases and J lost 2, with 10 bases in between. The CDR3 covers 14 residues. Germline loops: CDR1 SGHTA, CDR2 FQGNSA. The CDR3 region is CASSLERSNYGYTF. The CDR3 DNA follows: TGTGCCAGCAGCTTGGAACGGTCCAACTATGGCTACACCTTC.

The table lists this clonotype with many counts. The chain employs TRBV5-1 and TRBJ1-2; TRBD1 matches 10 bases. The CDR3 is 15 amino acids. V dropped 4 bases and J dropped 5; count of bases not matched to a gene: 8. CDR1 SGHRS and CDR2 YFSETQ come from the germline V gene. The CDR3 is CASSTGQGNQYGYTF. For the CDR3, the DNA is TGCGCCAGCAGCACGGGACAGGGGAATCAGTATGGCTACACCTTC.

As regards this clonotype: A junction end diverges from the germline sequence, so it may reflect a read error. This chain joins TRBV7-2 and TRBJ2-7; D unresolved. Germline CDR1 is SGHTA and CDR2 is FQGNSA. The CDR3 consists of 12 residues. The CDR3 DNA reads as TGTGCCAGCAGCCCCTTAGGCAGCCCTTCTCACTTC. Encoded protein: CASSPLGSPSHF.

In the case of this clonotype: A much larger clone sits a single nucleotide away, making a read error possible. The gene calls are TRBV7-9 and TRBJ1-2; 8 bases align to TRBD1. From germline, CDR1 is SEHNR and CDR2 FQNEAQ (reference sequence). J was trimmed by 12 bases and V by 5 bases; bases with no gene match: 8. The CDR3 is 12 residues long. The CDR3 here is CASSLTGGGHTF. The CDR3 DNA sequence: TGTGCCAGCAGCCTCACAGGGGGAGGCCACACCTTC.